These 14 T cell receptor beta chains originate from one sample sequenced in a study of blood T cell repertoires in COVID-19. Sequencing was performed with immunoSEQ multiplex PCR; in TCRdb, only in-frame clones are kept and a portion is missing. The sample carries under 250,000 clones, 84% recorded once. The sample consisted of peripheral blood. All receptors derive from a woman aged 40-49 years who had recovered from COVID-19.

This clone appeared a single time. The chain carries TRBV6-5 and TRBJ1-1; no reliable D call. V lost 8 bases and J 0 bases, leaving 16 bases between the germline ends. The germline V gene encodes CDR1 MNHEY and CDR2 SVGAGI. There are 15 residues in the CDR3. CDR3 in DNA: TGTGCCAGCGCCTGGGGAGGGAACATGAACACTGAAGCTTTCTTT. Translating it yields CASAWGGNMNTEAFF.

V is TRBV2 and J is TRBJ2-7; 12 nucleotides line up with TRBD2. J lost 3 bases, V lost 6 bases, and 6 bases had no gene match. Germline loops: CDR1 SNHLY, CDR2 FYNNEI. CDR3 size: 15 residues. CDR3 in DNA: TGTGCCAGCAGCCTAGCGGGGGGGCTAAGCTACGAGCAGTACTTC. Its translation is CASSLAGGLSYEQYF.

This clone was detected once. The rearrangement links TRBV3-1 (or the pseudogene TRBV3-2) to TRBJ1-5, with D possibly TRBD1 on 6 matching bases. This CDR3 is 14 amino acids long. V was pared by 3 bases and J by 4 bases, with 10 bases between. Germline CDR1 LGHDT, CDR2 YNNKEL (reference sequence). In DNA, the CDR3 is TGTGCCAGCAGCCATTCGGACAGAAATCAGCCCCAGCATTTT. Residues: CASSHSDRNQPQHF.

The rearrangement joins TRBV30 to TRBJ2-7; D gene unclear. The germline V gene has CDR1 GTSNPN and CDR2 SVGIG (reference sequence). With 1 base removed from V and 2 bases from J, the gap between germline ends came to 9 bases. CDR3 length equals 13 residues. For the CDR3, the DNA is TGTGCCTGGAGTGCAGGTCCTCCCTACGAGCAGTACTTC. Translating it yields CAWSAGPPYEQYF.

The sample holds a few counts of this clone. V usage is TRBV5-4 and J usage is TRBJ2-3, with a possible D match to TRBD2 (5 bases). There are 15 residues in the CDR3. The germline CDR1 and CDR2 sequences are SGHNT and YYREEE (reference sequence). V lost 0 bases and J 0 bases, leaving 8 bases between the germline ends. CDR3: CASSLERSSTDTQYF. DNA of the CDR3: TGTGCCAGCAGCTTGGAGCGGTCTAGCACAGATACGCAGTATTTT.

This chain connects TRBV4-1 to TRBJ1-5, with D possibly matching TRBD1 (5 bases). CDR1 is MGHRA, CDR2 YSYEKL, per germline. The V end lost 2 bases, the J end lost 5 bases, and 10 bases lay between the germline ends. The CDR3 runs 14 residues. CDR3 DNA: TGCGCCAGCAGCCAATTGGAGGGGTATCAGCCCCAGCATTTT. This gives the protein CASSQLEGYQPQHF.

V gene TRBV7-9 combines with J gene TRBJ1-1; D may be TRBD1 (5 bases). Trimming left V 0 bases short and J 5 bases short, with 7 bases between. This CDR3 is 13 amino acids long. The germline CDR1 and CDR2 sequences are SEHNR and FQNEAQ (reference sequence). CDR3 protein: CASSLAEGTEAFF. CDR3 sequence (DNA): TGTGCCAGCAGCTTAGCGGAGGGGACTGAAGCTTTCTTT.

This rearrangement joins TRBV6-6 to TRBJ1-2, with 9 nucleotides matching TRBD1. Germline V CDR1 and CDR2: MNHNY, SVGAGI (reference sequence). With 6 bases clipped from V and 5 bases from J, the junction kept 4 bases outside the gene matches. CDR3 length equals 13 residues. CDR3 nucleotides: TGTGCCAGCAGATGGGACAGGGAGTATGGCTACACCTTC. Its protein product is CASRWDREYGYTF.

J is TRBJ2-1 and V is TRBV5-5; tentative D call: TRBD1 (6 bases). Germline CDR1 is SGHKS and CDR2 is YYEKEE (reference sequence). The CDR3 extends over 15 amino acids. V gave up 4 bases and J gave up 4 bases, with 15 bases separating them. Here the CDR3 DNA reads TGTGCCAGCAGCCAGGGCACAGGGTTGTACAATGAGCAGTTCTTC. Translation gives CASSQGTGLYNEQFF. Filled out from reference TRBV5-5 and TRBJ2-1, the complete variable domain reads DAGVTQSPTHLIKTRGQQVTLRCSPISGHKSVSWYQQVLGQGPQFIFQYYEKEERGRGNFPDRFSARQFPNYSSELNVNALLLGDSALYLCASSQGTGLYNEQFFGPGTRLTVL.

The rearrangement uses TRBV9 and TRBJ1-2; D gene ambiguous. In germline, CDR1 is SGDLS, CDR2 YYNGEE. V was trimmed by 5 bases and J by 4 bases, leaving 18 bases between them. The CDR3 runs 15 residues. The CDR3 sequence: CASRSQEARSYGYTF. The CDR3 bases are TGTGCCAGCAGGTCCCAGGAGGCTCGGAGCTATGGCTACACCTTC.

The V and J genes are TRBV5-1 and TRBJ2-3; possible D gene TRBD2, 5 bases. V shed 4 bases and J shed 7 bases, with 13 bases lying between them. This CDR3 comprises 13 residues. CDR1 is SGHRS, CDR2 YFSETQ, per germline. CDR3 sequence (DNA): TGCGCCAGCAGCCCCTGGACGGGAAATACGCAGTATTTT. Translating gives CASSPWTGNTQYF.

This CDR3 reads CAWSLPYNEQFF. CDR3 DNA sequence: TGTGCCTGGAGTCTCCCCTACAATGAGCAGTTCTTC. The rearrangement links TRBV30 to TRBJ2-1; no clear D. Germline CDR1 and CDR2: GTSNPN and SVGIG (reference sequence). Trimming pared 2 bases from V and 2 bases from J, leaving 4 bases between. This CDR3 is 12 amino acids long.

The chain carries TRBV10-3 and TRBJ1-1; D possibly corresponds to TRBD1 (5 bases). The CDR3 is made up of 13 amino acids. The V gene lost 10 bases and the J gene lost 5 bases, with 17 bases spanning the gap. Germline assignment: CDR1 ENHRY and CDR2 SYGVKD. This CDR3 reads CATGGGDGTEAFF. The CDR3 nucleotides read TGTGCCACGGGAGGTGGGGACGGGACTGAAGCTTTCTTT.

This clone appeared once. V gene TRBV7-9 combines with J gene TRBJ2-3; 12 nucleotides agree with TRBD2. V gave up 4 bases and J gave up 2 bases; unmatched junction bases: 4. Germline V gives CDR1 SEHNR, CDR2 FQNEAQ (reference sequence). The CDR3 has 16 residues. The CDR3 reads CASSSLAGGVTDTQYF. The CDR3 nucleotides are TGTGCCAGCAGCTCTCTAGCGGGGGGGGTCACAGATACGCAGTATTTT.